This T cell receptor beta chain stems from a study of T cells in Graves' hyperthyroidism and ophthalmopathy. The CDR3 runs 14 residues. The germline V and J ends were trimmed by 1 base and 7 bases, with 11 bases remaining between them. Per germline, CDR1 SGHNT and CDR2 YENEEA. TCR beta CDR3 regions were amplified from RNA transcripts. The TCR CDR3 first-round RT-PCR relied on the HTBI primer set. TCRdb re-called the multiplex PCR reads through MiXCR, storing one row per CDR3 protein. The table shows about 560,000 distinct CDR3 sequences, with 16% occurring only once. A few counts support this clonotype. The study left out patients who had uncontrolled infection, other autoimmune disease, pregnancy or lactation. The source of the PBMCs was about 10 ml of fresh peripheral blood.

This receptor was identified in a woman between 18 and 29 years old with Graves' hyperthyroidism. Sequencing was done on a sample of blood. The chain uses TRBV11-3 and TRBJ2-1; D is unresolved. In DNA form, the CDR3 reads TGTGCCAGCAGCTTAGGAGCCGAGAGAAATGAGCAGTTCTTC. It codes for CASSLGAERNEQFF.